This T cell receptor (beta chain) was sequenced during a study of CD8+ T cells in alopecia areata. Study results and limitations: Significant decreases in scalp clonality and expanded CD8+ clones followed tofacitinib treatment.

Indicated treatment: oral pan-JAK inhibitor, 5-10 mg twice daily. Punch biopsies of lesional scalp, plus peripheral blood, were taken from alopecia areata patients. Concerning this clone itself: What it recognizes is unknown.

TCR sequencing used cDNA made by reverse transcription of extracted RNA. TCRdb's copy holds only in-frame clones and misses some; the assay was immunoSEQ multiplex PCR. There are 150,000 to 200,000 clones in the sample; 60% occur only once, and about 0.94% lies in the top ten. The sample consisted of CD4+ T cells sorted from blood, taken at week 24, from a patient treated with tofacitinib. The receptor was isolated from a human donor with alopecia areata.

This CDR3 is CASRRGGENSPLHF. CDR3 nucleotide sequence: TGTGCCAGCAGACGAGGGGGCGAGAATTCACCCCTCCACTTT. The V call is TRBV6-5, the J call TRBJ1-6, with 7 bases fitting TRBD1. J lost 7 bases, V lost 6 bases, and 6 bases had no gene match. The V gene's germline CDR1 is MNHEY and CDR2 SVGAGI. The CDR3 has 14 amino acids.